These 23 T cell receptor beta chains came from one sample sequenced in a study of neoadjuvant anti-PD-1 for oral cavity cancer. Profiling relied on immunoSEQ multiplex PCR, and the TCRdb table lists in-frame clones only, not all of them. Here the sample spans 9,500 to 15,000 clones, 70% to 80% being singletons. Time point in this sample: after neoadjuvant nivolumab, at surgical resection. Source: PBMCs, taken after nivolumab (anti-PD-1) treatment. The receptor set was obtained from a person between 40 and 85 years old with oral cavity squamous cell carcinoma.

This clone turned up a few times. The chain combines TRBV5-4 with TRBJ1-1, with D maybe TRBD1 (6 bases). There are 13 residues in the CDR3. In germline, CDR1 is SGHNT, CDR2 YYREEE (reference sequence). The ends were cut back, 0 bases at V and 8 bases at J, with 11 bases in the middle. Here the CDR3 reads CASSLVGGAEAFF. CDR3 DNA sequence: TGTGCCAGCAGCTTGGTTGGGGGGGCCGAAGCTTTCTTT.

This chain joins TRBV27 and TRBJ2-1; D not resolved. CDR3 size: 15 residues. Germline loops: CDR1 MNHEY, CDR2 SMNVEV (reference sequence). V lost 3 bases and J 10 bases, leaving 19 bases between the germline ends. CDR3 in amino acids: CASSFRTARRTEQFF. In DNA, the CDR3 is TGTGCCAGCAGTTTCCGAACCGCTCGTCGAACAGAGCAGTTCTTC.

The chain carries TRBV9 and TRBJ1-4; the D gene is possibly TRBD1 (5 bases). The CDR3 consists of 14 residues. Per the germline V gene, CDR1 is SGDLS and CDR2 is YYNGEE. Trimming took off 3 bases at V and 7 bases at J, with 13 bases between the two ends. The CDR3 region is CASSARDRGEKLFF. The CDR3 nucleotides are TGTGCCAGCAGCGCGAGGGACCGAGGTGAAAAACTGTTTTTT.

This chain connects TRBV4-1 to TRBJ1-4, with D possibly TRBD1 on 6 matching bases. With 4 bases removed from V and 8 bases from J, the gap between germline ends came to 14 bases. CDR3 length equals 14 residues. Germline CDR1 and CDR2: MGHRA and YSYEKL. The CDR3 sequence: CASSPYRDEEKLFF. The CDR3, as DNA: TGCGCCAGCAGCCCCTACAGGGACGAAGAAAAACTGTTTTTT.

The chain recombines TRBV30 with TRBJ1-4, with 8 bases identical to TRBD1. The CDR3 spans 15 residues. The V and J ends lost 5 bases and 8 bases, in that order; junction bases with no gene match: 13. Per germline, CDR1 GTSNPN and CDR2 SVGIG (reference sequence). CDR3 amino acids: CAWAEGSGGGEKLFF. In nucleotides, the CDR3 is TGTGCCTGGGCAGAAGGATCAGGGGGCGGAGAAAAACTGTTTTTT.

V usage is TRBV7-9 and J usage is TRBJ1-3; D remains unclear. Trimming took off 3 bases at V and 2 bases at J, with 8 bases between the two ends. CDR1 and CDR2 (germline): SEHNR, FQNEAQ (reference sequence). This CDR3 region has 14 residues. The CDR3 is CASSLSGTGNTIYF. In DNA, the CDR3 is TGTGCCAGCAGCTTGTCTGGAACTGGAAACACCATATATTTT.

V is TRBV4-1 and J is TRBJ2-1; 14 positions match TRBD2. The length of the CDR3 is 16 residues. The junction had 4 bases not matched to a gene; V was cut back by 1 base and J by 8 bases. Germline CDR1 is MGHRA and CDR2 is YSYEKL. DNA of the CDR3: TGCGCCAGCAGCCAAGGACTAGCGGGAGGGCGAGATGAGCAGTTCTTC. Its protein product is CASSQGLAGGRDEQFF.

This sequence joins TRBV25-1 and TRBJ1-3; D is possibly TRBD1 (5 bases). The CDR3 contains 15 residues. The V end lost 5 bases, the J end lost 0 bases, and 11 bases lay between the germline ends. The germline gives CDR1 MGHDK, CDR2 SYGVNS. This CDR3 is CASSPQGPSGNTIYF. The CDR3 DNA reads TGTGCCAGCAGTCCGCAGGGACCCTCTGGAAACACCATATATTTT.

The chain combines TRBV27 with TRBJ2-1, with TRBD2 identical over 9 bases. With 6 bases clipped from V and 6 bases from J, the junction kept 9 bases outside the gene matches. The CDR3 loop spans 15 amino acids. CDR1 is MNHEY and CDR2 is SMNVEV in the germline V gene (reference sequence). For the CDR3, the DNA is TGTGCCAGCAGCACATATAGCGGGAGTGGCAATGAGCAGTTCTTC. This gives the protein CASSTYSGSGNEQFF.

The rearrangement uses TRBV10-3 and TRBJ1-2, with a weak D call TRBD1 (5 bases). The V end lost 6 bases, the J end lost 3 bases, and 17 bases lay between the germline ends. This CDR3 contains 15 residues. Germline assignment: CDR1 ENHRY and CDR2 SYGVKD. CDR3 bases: TGTGCCATCAGATCCCTGGACTGGGGGGACTATGGCTACACCTTC. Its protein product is CAIRSLDWGDYGYTF.

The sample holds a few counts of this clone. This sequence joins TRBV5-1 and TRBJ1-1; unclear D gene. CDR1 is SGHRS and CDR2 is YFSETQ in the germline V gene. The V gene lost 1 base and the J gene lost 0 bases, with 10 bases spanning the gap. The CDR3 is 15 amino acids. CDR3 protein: CASSLRGSVNTEAFF. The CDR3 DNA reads TGCGCCAGCAGCTTGCGTGGCAGCGTGAACACTGAAGCTTTCTTT.

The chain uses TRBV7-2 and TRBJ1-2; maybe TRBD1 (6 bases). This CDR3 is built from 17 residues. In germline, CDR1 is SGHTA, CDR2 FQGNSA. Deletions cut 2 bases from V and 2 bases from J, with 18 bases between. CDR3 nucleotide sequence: TGTGCCAGCAGCTTAAGAATCCCCAGGGGACCAAACTATGGCTACACCTTC. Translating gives CASSLRIPRGPNYGYTF.

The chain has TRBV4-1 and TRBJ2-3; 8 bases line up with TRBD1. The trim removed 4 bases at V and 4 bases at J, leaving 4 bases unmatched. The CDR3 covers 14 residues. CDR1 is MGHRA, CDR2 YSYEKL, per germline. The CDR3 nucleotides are TGCGCCAGCAGCCCACAGGGGGAAGCAGATACGCAGTATTTT. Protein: CASSPQGEADTQYF.

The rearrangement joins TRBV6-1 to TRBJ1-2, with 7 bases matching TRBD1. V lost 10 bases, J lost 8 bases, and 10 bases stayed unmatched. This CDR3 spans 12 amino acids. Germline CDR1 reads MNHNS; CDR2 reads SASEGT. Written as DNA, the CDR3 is TGTGCCATCCAACGGGACAGCTGGGGCTACACCTTC. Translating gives CAIQRDSWGYTF.

The CDR3 coding sequence is TGTGCCACCAGCGGAAATCCCTACAGGGGGCGCATTCCCAGCACTGAAGCTTTCTTT. It specifies CATSGNPYRGRIPSTEAFF. V and J are TRBV15 and TRBJ1-1; 9 bases line up with TRBD1. This CDR3 region has 19 residues. Unmatched junction bases numbered 20, after V lost 5 bases and J lost 4 bases. Germline V gene data show CDR1 as LNHNV and CDR2 as YYDKDF (reference sequence).

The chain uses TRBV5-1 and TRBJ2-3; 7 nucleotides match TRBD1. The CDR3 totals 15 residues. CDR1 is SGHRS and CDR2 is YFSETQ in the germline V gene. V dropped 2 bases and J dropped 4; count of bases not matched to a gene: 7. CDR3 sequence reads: CASSLQGIAADTQYF. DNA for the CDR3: TGCGCCAGCAGCTTACAGGGGATAGCTGCAGATACGCAGTATTTT. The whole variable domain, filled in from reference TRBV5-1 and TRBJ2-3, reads KAGVTQTPRYLIKTRGQQVTLSCSPISGHRSVSWYQQTPGQGLQFLFEYFSETQRNKGNFPGRFSGRQFSNSRSEMNVSTLELGDSALYLCASSLQGIAADTQYFGPGTRLTVL.

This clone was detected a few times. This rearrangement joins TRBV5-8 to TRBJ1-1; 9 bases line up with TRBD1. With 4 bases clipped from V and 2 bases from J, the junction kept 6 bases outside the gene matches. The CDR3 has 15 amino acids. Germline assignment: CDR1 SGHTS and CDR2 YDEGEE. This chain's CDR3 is CASSRRDRDNTEAFF. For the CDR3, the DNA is TGTGCCAGCAGCCGAAGGGACAGGGATAACACTGAAGCTTTCTTT.

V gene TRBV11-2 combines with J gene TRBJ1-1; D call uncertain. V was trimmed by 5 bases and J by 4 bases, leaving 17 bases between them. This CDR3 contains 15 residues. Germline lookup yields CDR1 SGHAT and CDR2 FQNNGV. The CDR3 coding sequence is TGTGCCAGCAGCCCCGGGTTCCCCTCGAGCACTGAAGCTTTCTTT. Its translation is CASSPGFPSSTEAFF.

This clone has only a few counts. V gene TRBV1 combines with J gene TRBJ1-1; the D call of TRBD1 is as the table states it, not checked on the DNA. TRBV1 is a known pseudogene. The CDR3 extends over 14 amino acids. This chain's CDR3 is CTSRAKTVNTEAFF. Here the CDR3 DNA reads TGCACCAGCAGAGCGAAGACAGTGAACACTGAAGCTTTCTTT.

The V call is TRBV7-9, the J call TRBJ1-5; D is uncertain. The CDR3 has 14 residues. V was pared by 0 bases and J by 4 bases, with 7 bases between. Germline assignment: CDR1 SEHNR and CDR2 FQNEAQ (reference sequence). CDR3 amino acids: CASSLAYRNQPQHF. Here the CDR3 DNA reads TGTGCCAGCAGCTTAGCGTACAGAAATCAGCCCCAGCATTTT. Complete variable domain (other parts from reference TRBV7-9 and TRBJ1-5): DTGVSQNPRHKITKRGQNVTFRCDPISEHNRLYWYRQTLGQGPEFLTYFQNEAQLEKSRLLSDRFSAERPKGSFSTLEIQRTEQGDSAMYLCASSLAYRNQPQHFGDGTRLSIL.

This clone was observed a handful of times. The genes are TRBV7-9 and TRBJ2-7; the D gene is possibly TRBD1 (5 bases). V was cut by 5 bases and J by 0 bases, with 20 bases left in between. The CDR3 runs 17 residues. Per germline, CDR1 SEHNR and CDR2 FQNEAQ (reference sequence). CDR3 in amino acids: CASSPSPQDTFSYEQYF. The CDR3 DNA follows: TGTGCCAGCAGCCCCAGCCCCCAGGACACTTTCTCCTACGAGCAGTACTTC.

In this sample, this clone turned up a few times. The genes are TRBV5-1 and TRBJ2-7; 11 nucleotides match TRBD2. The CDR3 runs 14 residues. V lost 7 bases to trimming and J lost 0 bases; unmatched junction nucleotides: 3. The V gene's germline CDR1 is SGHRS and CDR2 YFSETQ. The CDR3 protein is CASGSGRASYEQYF. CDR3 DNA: TGCGCCAGCGGTAGCGGGAGGGCCTCCTACGAGCAGTACTTC.

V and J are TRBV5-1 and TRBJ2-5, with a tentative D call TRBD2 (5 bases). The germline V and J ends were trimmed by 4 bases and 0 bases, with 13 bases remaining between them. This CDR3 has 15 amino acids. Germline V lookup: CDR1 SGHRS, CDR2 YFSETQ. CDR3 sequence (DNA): TGCGCCAGCAGCCCCTATTCCGGGGACCAAGAGACCCAGTACTTC. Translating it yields CASSPYSGDQETQYF.